This is a list of T cell receptor beta chains from one sample in a study of T-cell memory formation after mild COVID-19. TCRdb analysed the 5' RACE reads with MiXCR anew, one entry per CDR3 protein. The repertoire includes hundreds of thousands of distinct CDR3 sequences, more than 15% of them detected once, and 12% sits in the top ten. Sequencing used PBMCs or a T cell subset sorted from them (not recorded which). These receptors originate from an adult woman who had mild COVID-19 (a few samples of this study predate the infection). Cell type and time point are not known. Each CDR3 is given without its conserved first and last residue. The order of the fields is CDR3 length, J gene, V gene, CDR3 protein.

12	TRBJ1-1	TRBV2	ASKFEASFAEAF
10	TRBJ1-1	TRBV7-9	AFPLPGQGCF
8	TRBJ1-2	TRBV20-1	PGVPYGYT
11	TRBJ2-3	TRBV12-3/TRBV12-4	ASSGRFTDTQY
13	TRBJ2-5	TRBV5-1	ASSTPGVGTETQY
15	TRBJ2-3	TRBV7-9	ASSRTSGRPYGDTQY
11	TRBJ1-2	TRBV5-6	ASSLEGHGGYT
13	TRBJ2-2	TRBV12-3/TRBV12-4	ASSPDRASTGELF
15	TRBJ2-2	TRBV6-1	ASSEFATGVDTGELF
13	TRBJ2-3	TRBV12-3/TRBV12-4	ASSFPRGLSDTQY
15	TRBJ2-2	TRBV6-5	ASSYSGLAGRTGELF
10	TRBJ2-5	TRBV5-1	ASGVGEETQY
12	TRBJ2-5	TRBV6-2/TRBV6-3	ASSALVYQETQY
12	TRBJ2-7	TRBV7-3	ASSATGGAYEQY
13	TRBJ2-1	TRBV7-9	ASSLAGERYNEQF
13	TRBJ1-6	TRBV6-5	ASSSGQGIDSPLH
13	TRBJ1-5	TRBV29-1	SVVWVDNSNQPQH
15	TRBJ2-2	TRBV27	ASSFRRLAGGPGELF
17	TRBJ1-3	TRBV4-3	ASSQNPGQGQTHGNTIY
15	TRBJ2-2	TRBV11-2	ASSLTLKGALTGELF
13	TRBJ2-3	TRBV7-2	ASSKTLARTDTQY
13	TRBJ2-7	TRBV9	ASSYTGDTSHEQY
11	TRBJ2-1	TRBV27	ASINSFYNEQF
10	TRBJ1-5	TRBV20-1	SANSRTGPQH
12	TRBJ2-7	TRBV5-1	ASSPGTGPYEQY
12	TRBJ2-5	TRBV6-5	ASSYSWSVETQY
13	TRBJ2-5	TRBV27	ASSFHGTSQETQY
13	TRBJ2-2	TRBV10-3	ATGTSGDQSGELF
13	TRBJ2-7	TRBV7-2	ASSLGPTGAIEQY
11	TRBJ2-7	TRBV30	AWSVLGIGEQY
15	TRBJ1-1	TRBV7-3	ASSSGTGGFGNTEAF
11	TRBJ2-5	TRBV5-6	ASSLYATETQY
14	TRBJ2-1	TRBV10-3	AISDERESRYNEQF
15	TRBJ2-6	TRBV19	ASSIRGDSSGANVLT
16	TRBJ2-2	TRBV27	ASSMPGLAGGGTGELF
12	TRBJ2-7	TRBV6-5	ASSYYQGSYEQY
14	TRBJ2-6	TRBV7-8	ASSISGGLGANVLT
12	TRBJ2-7	TRBV5-1	ASRAAGVWDEQY